This TCR beta chain emerged from a study of breast tumors, draining lymph nodes, adjacent tissues (dated by TCRdb to 2016 to 2017). Background for the entire study: TCR beta repertoires were compared across tumor, adjacent nontumor tissue and axillary lymph nodes obtained from breast cancer patients. The study aimed to assess the relationships and possible T-cell exchange between tumor, surrounding tissue and draining lymph node repertoires in human breast cancer.

The lymph node samples were taken from the axillary draining lymph nodes of breast cancer patients. The sequencing machine was an Illumina HiSeq 2000. Multiplex PCR amplification was used to generate the TCR beta chain libraries. High-throughput sequencing was used to analyze the amplified TCR beta chain products. In TCRdb, the public reads were trimmed at Q25 with fastp and aligned with MiXCR, with productive beta chains retained. One record per CDR3 amino acid sequence lists the most common genes and DNA. This sample comprises some 130,000 distinct CDR3 sequences, nearly 20% of them detected only once. The top ten hold over 3% of the sample. The germline V gene (reference sequence) specifies LNHDA as CDR1 and SQIVND as CDR2. Taken from cysteine to phenylalanine, the CDR3 has 13 residues. The only DNA kept is the CDR3, 39 bases in frame from the first base. Relative to germline, V is 1 base shorter and J is 6 bases shorter, with 7 bases between their ends.

What the research found in general, with its limitations: In luminal-like breast cancer, tumor and nontumor tissue repertoires resembled each other significantly more than in basal-like breast cancer. The study presented the conclusion that tumor T cells originate in lymph nodes as consistent with a hypothesis, not as something directly demonstrated. Tumor T-cell repertoires showed less diversity than lymph node repertoires and more diversity than nontumor tissue repertoires, and tumor T-cell repertoires showed preferential V and J gene usage. The data were considered consistent with the idea that most tumor T cells come from the lymph node and then expand in tumor tissue.

Of note for this clonotype: The target of this receptor is not known. The record has no base qualities; no much larger clone is one base away.

Here the chain combines TRBV19 and TRBJ1-5; no D gene can be assigned with confidence. This clonotype was sampled from a female donor with breast cancer. Some clones in this sample may be carry-over from other donors' samples. The specimen sequenced was axillary lymph node tissue. The sequence in DNA is TGTGCCAGTAGTATAGGGCATGGTCAGCCCCAGCATTTT. The encoded protein is CASSIGHGQPQHF.